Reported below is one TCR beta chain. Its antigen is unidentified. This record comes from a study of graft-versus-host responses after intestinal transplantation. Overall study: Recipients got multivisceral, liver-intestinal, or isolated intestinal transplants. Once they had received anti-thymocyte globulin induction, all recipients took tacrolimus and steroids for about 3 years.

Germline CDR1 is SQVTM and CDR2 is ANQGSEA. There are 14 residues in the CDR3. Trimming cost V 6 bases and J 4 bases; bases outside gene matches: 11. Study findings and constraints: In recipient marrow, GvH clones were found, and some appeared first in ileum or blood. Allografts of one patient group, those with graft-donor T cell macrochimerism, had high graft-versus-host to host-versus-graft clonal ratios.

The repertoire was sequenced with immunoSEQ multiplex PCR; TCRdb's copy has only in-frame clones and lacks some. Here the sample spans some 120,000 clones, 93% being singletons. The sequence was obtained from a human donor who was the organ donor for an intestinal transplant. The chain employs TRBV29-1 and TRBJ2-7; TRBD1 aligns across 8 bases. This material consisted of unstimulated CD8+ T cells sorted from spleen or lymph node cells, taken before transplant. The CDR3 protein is CSVLNRDRSYEQYF. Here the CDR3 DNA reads TGCAGCGTCTTAAACCGGGACAGGTCGTACGAGCAGTACTTC.